This TCR beta chain was captured by sequencing in a study of blood T cell repertoires in COVID-19. Across the whole study: COVID-19 samples from acute and convalescent phases originated in the United States, Italy and Spain. PBMCs, B-cell-depleted T cells, or T cells were the source of the cDNA or gDNA that made up the material.

Original methodology: Scientists estimated how many nucleated cells there were by amplifying reference gene primers. The protocol was immunoSEQ multiplex PCR, while the TCRdb copy is restricted to in-frame clones and leaves out a portion. The V and J calls and the clone size are those of that table, but D and trimming were determined from the DNA. The sample consists of 200,000 or so clones, approximately 80% of them appearing once. This clonotype was obtained from a human donor in a cohort sampled during active COVID-19. The sequencing sample was made of peripheral blood.

In DNA form, the CDR3 reads TGTGCCACCAGTGATTTATCGGCGGATACGTACAATGAGCAGTTCTTC. It encodes CATSDLSADTYNEQFF. The chain carries TRBV24-1 and TRBJ2-1, with unresolved D. The V and J ends lost 1 base and 4 bases respectively, with 13 bases between them. CDR1 and CDR2 (germline): KGHDR, SFDVKD. The CDR3 runs to 16 residues.